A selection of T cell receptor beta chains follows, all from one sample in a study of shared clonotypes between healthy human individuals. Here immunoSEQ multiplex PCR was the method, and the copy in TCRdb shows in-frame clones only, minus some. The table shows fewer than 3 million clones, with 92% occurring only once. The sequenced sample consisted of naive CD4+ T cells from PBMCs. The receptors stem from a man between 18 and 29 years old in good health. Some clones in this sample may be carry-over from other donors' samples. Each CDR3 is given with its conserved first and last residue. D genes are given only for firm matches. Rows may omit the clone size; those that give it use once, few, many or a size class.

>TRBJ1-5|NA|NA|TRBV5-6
TGTGCCAGCAGCTTGACCGGGGAGGGCAATCAGCCCCAGCATTTT
CASSLTGEGNQPQHF
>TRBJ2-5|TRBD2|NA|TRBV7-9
TGTGCCAGCAGCTCAGGACTAGCGGGTAAAGAGACCCAGTACTTC
CASSSGLAGKETQYF
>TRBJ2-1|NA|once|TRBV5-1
TGCGCCAGCAGCTTGGGGGCTGGATACAATGAGCAGTTCTTC
CASSLGAGYNEQFF
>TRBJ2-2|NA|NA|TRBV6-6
TGTGCCAGCAGTTACTCTCGGGGCGGGGAGCTGTTTTTT
CASSYSRGGELFF
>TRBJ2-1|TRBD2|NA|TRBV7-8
TGTGCCAGCAGCGTCGGACTAGCGGGAGCCTACAATGAGCAGTTCTTC
CASSVGLAGAYNEQFF
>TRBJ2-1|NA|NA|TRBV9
TGTGCCAGCAGCGTAGATGGTAAGGGCCTCTACAATGAGCAGTTCTTC
CASSVDGKGLYNEQFF
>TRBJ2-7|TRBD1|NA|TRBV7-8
TGTGCCAGCAGCGTCGACAGGGGCGGCGAGCAGTACTTC
CASSVDRGGEQYF
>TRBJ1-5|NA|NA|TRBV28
TGTGCCAGCAGACCCGAGGGACCCGCTAGGGCCCAGCATTTT
CASRPEGPARAQHF
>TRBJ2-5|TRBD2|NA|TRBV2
TGTGCCAGCAGTGGACAGACTAGCGAGGGGACCCAGTACTTC
CASSGQTSEGTQYF
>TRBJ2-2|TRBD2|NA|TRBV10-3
TGTGCCATCAGTGAGGGAGGGCTAGCGGGACAAACCGGGGAGCTGTTTTTT
CAISEGGLAGQTGELFF